This T cell receptor (beta chain) is drawn from a study of shared clonotypes between healthy human individuals. Study-level points and caveats: Memory subsets generally showed lower estimated richness than naive subsets.

Concerning this clone itself: Its cognate antigen is unknown.

Here immunoSEQ multiplex PCR was the method, and the copy in TCRdb shows in-frame clones only, minus some. The top ten clones hold roughly 0.45% of a sample with over 1.5 million clones, nearly 99% of them seen once. Germline CDR1 is SGHRS and CDR2 is YFSETQ. This CDR3 contains 13 residues. V shed 5 bases and J shed 2 bases, with 8 bases lying between them. This clonotype was sampled from a man aged 25 to 45 in good health. Sequences were obtained from naive CD4+ T cells sorted from blood. Subset of the sample: CD45RA+ positively selected. The chain carries TRBV5-1 and TRBJ1-3; D unresolved. The DNA of the CDR3 is TGCGCCAGCAGTCTGACTACTGGAAACACCATATATTTT. As protein: CASSLTTGNTIYF.